The sequence of this TCR beta chain was determined in a study of cytomegalovirus exposure and HLA in healthy donors. PCR amplification relied on 60 Vbeta primers (plus 13 Jbeta primers). TCRdb's copy holds only in-frame clones and misses some; the assay was immunoSEQ multiplex PCR. This repertoire shows about 160,000 clones, roughly 80% found once; its top ten account for around 1.4%. Note on this clone: One end of the junction varies from germline; a read error may be responsible.

Germline lookup yields CDR1 SEHNR and CDR2 FQNEAQ (reference sequence). The CDR3 covers 13 residues. Source material: PBMCs. The rearrangement uses TRBV7-9 and TRBJ1-2; the D gene is possibly TRBD1 (5 bases). This clonotype originated in a male donor in good health and CMV-seronegative. The CDR3 reads CASSPRVSYVYTF. CDR3 nucleotide sequence: TGTGCCAGCAGCCCCAGGGTTAGCTATGTCTACACCTTC.